This T cell receptor beta chain was captured in a study of T cells in Graves' hyperthyroidism and ophthalmopathy. Stable Graves' hyperthyroidism meant no ophthalmopathy progression within 18 months. This clonotype was counted once. This CDR3 has 14 residues. The V gene end was trimmed by 2 bases and the J gene end by 2 bases; junction bases not matched to a gene: 2. Germline V gene sequence: CDR1 SGHTA, CDR2 FQGTGA. TCR beta CDR3 regions were amplified from RNA. The TCR CDR3 first-round RT-PCR relied on the HTBI primer set. TCRdb re-derived calls from the multiplex PCR reads in MiXCR, one entry per CDR3 protein. The profile shows tens of thousands of distinct CDR3 sequences, 45% to 65% of them singletons.

The material sequenced was peripheral blood or thyroid tissue (not recorded which). The TCR comes from a man aged 18 to 29 with Graves' hyperthyroidism. The chain combines TRBV7-3 with TRBJ2-7; 8 bases are a match to TRBD2. The CDR3 loop reads CASSLAGGPYEQYF. The CDR3 nucleotides are TGTGCCAGCAGCTTAGCGGGAGGTCCCTACGAGCAGTACTTC.